The clone carrying this T cell receptor beta chain was detected only once. Its antigen is still unknown. This CDR3 is built from 14 residues. V lost 2 bases and J lost 7, with 14 bases in between. Germline CDR1 and CDR2: SNHLY and FYNNEI. The data were taken from a study of T cell responses to AZD1222 COVID-19 vaccine. Study-wide background: Analysis merged second doses at about 4 or about 12 weeks. Study observations and caveats: When two AZD1222 doses had been given, Spike-specific TCR breadth and depth rose. In a largely white British group with more females than males, clonal diversity was possibly underestimated.

Libraries were prepared by immunoSEQ multiplex PCR; TCRdb keeps only in-frame clonotypes and omits some of them. Of approximately 260,000 clones detected, over 85% appear once; the ten largest clones hold around 0.6%. The chain has TRBV2 and TRBJ1-2, with a possible D match to TRBD1 (6 bases). Sequencing was performed on peripheral blood, taken on day 0 of AZD1222 vaccination. The clonotype originates from an adult in good health. CDR3 bases: TGTGCCAGCAGTGAAACCAGGACAGTGAGTGGCTACACCTTC. This gives the protein CASSETRTVSGYTF.